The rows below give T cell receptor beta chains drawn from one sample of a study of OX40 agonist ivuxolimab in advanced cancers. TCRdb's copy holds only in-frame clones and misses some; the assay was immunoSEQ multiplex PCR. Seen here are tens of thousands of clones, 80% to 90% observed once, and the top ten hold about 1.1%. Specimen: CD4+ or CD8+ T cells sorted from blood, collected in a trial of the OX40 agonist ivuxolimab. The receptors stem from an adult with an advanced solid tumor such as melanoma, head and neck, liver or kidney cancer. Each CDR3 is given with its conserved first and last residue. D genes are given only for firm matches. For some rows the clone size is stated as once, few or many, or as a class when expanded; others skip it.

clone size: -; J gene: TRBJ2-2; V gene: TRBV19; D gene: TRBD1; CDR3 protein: CASSLGQGRDTGELFF; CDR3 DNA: TGTGCCAGTAGTTTGGGACAGGGTAGGGACACCGGGGAGCTGTTTTTT
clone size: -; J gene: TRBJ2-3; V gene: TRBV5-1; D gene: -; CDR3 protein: CASRTGITDTQYF; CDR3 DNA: TGCGCCAGCCGAACGGGAATCACAGATACGCAGTATTTT
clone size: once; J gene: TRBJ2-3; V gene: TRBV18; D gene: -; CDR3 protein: CASSQQLSGQSDTQYF; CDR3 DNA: TGTGCCAGCTCACAACAACTCTCGGGGCAATCGGATACGCAGTATTTT
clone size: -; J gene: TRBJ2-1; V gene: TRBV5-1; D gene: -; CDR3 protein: CASSLEAGSYNEQFF; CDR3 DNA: TGCGCCAGCAGCTTGGAAGCGGGCTCCTACAATGAGCAGTTCTTC
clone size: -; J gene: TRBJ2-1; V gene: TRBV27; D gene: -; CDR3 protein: CASRAMRGNSNEQFF; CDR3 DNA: TGTGCCAGCAGGGCCATGCGGGGAAATTCGAATGAGCAGTTCTTC
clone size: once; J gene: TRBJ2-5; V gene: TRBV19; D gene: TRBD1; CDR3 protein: CASSPAGSGGFWETQYF; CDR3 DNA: TGTGCCAGTAGCCCGGCCGGTTCAGGGGGCTTTTGGGAGACCCAGTACTTC
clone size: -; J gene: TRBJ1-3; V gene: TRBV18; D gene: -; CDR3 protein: CASSPFSGQLSGNTIYF; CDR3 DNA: TGTGCCAGCTCACCATTCTCCGGACAGCTCTCTGGAAACACCATATATTTT
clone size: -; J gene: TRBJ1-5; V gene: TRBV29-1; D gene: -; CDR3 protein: CSVVRPPNQPQHF; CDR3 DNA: TGCAGCGTTGTGAGGCCCCCCAATCAGCCCCAGCATTTT
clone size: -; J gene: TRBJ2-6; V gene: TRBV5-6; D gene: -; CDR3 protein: CASSLDLGTGANVLTF; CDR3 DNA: TGTGCCAGCAGCTTGGATCTAGGGACTGGGGCCAACGTCCTGACTTTC
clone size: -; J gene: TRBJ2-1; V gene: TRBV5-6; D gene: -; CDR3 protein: CASSLVGRGYNEQFF; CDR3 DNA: TGTGCCAGCAGCTTGGTCGGACGGGGGTACAATGAGCAGTTCTTC
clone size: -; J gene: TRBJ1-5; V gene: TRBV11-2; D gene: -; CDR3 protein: CASSYNIDQPQHF; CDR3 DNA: TGTGCCAGCAGCTATAACATAGATCAGCCCCAGCATTTT
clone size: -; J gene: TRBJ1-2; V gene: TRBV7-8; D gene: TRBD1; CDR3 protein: CASSPSSDRSANYGYTF; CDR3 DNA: TGTGCCAGCAGCCCTAGCTCGGACAGGAGCGCTAACTATGGCTACACCTTC
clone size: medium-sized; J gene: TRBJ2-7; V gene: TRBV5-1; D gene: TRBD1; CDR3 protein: CASSLGHRDSSYEQYF; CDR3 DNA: TGCGCCAGCAGCTTGGGACACCGGGACAGTTCCTACGAGCAGTACTTC
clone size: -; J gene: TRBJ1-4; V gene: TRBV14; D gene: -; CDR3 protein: CASSAKVGGKLFF; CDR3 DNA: TGTGCCAGCAGCGCCAAGGTGGGCGGAAAACTGTTTTTT
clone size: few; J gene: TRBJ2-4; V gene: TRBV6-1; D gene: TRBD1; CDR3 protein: CASSEIGTGIKNIQYF; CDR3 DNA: TGTGCCAGCAGTGAGATAGGGACAGGGATCAAAAACATTCAGTACTTC
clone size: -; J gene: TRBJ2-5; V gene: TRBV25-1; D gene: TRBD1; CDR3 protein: CASSPRDRGLQETQYF; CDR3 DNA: TGTGCCAGCAGTCCCCGGGACAGGGGTCTTCAAGAGACCCAGTACTTC
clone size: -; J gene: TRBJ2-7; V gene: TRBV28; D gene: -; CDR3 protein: CASSLLGYEQYF; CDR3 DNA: TGTGCCAGCAGTTTACTCGGCTACGAGCAGTACTTC
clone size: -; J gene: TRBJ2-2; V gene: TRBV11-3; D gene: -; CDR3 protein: CASSFDSNTGELFF; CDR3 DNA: TGTGCCAGCAGCTTCGACAGTAACACCGGGGAGCTGTTTTTT
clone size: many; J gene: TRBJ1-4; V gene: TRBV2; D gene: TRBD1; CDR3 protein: CASTFTRGRDEKLFF; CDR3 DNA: TGTGCCAGCACTTTTACGAGGGGGCGCGATGAAAAACTGTTTTTT
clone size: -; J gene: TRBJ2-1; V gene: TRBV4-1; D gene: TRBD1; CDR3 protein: CASSQVEGAISSYNEQFF; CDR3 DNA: TGCGCCAGCAGCCAAGTTGAGGGGGCGATAAGCTCCTACAATGAGCAGTTCTTC
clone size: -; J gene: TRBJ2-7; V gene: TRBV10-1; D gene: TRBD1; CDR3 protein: CASSDKEDRGVYEQYF; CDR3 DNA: TGCGCCAGCAGTGATAAAGAGGACAGGGGAGTGTACGAGCAGTACTTC
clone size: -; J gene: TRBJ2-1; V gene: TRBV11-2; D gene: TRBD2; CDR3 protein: CASSLGGGAREQFF; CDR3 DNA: TGTGCCAGCAGCTTAGGCGGGGGGGCCAGGGAGCAGTTCTTC
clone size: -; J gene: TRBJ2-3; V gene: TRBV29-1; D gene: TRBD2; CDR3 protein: CSVAGDYTDTQYF; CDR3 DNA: TGCAGCGTTGCGGGGGACTACACAGATACGCAGTATTTT
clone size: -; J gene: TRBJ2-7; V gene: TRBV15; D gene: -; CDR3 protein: CATQEGYEQYF; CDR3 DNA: TGTGCCACCCAAGAGGGCTACGAGCAGTACTTC
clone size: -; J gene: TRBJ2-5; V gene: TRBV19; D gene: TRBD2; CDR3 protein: CASSPPTGTRGETQYF; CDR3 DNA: TGTGCCAGTAGTCCTCCTACCGGGACTAGGGGAGAGACCCAGTACTTC
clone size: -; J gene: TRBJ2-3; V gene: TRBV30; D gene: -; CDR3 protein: CAWGGGGFTDTQYF; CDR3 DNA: TGTGCCTGGGGGGGCGGGGGATTCACAGATACGCAGTATTTT
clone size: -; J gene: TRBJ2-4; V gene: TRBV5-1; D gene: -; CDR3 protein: CASLQSPDGENIQYF; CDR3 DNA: TGCGCCAGTCTTCAGAGCCCTGACGGTGAAAACATTCAGTACTTC
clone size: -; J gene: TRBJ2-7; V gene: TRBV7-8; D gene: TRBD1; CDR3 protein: CASSLGTGTYEQYF; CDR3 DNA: TGTGCCAGCAGCTTAGGGACAGGAACCTACGAGCAGTACTTC
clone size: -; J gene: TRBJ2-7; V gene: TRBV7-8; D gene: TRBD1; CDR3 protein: CASSTRGPAYEQYF; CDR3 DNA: TGTGCCAGCAGCACCAGGGGGCCTGCCTACGAGCAGTACTTC
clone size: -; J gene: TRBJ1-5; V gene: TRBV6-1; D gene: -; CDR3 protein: CASSEIVGLLKNQPQHF; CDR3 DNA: TGTGCCAGCAGTGAGATAGTGGGGTTACTCAAGAATCAGCCCCAGCATTTT
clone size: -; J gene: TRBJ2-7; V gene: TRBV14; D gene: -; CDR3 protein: CASSLKKGGPYEQYF; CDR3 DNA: TGTGCCAGCAGTTTAAAAAAGGGGGGGCCCTACGAGCAGTACTTC
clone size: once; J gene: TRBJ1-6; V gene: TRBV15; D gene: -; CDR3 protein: CATSRDQSPNSPLHF; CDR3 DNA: TGTGCCACCAGCAGAGATCAGAGTCCGAATTCACCCCTCCACTTT
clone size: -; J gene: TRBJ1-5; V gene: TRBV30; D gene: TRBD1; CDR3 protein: CAWSVIEGAGQPQHF; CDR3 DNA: TGTGCCTGGAGTGTAATTGAGGGGGCTGGTCAGCCCCAGCATTTT
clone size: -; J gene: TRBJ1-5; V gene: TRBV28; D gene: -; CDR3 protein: CASSLLATGSSNQPQHF; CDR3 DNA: TGTGCCAGCAGTTTATTGGCCACAGGGAGTAGCAATCAGCCCCAGCATTTT
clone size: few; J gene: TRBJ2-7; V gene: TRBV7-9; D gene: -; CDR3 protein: CASSGTGPLEQYF; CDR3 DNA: TGTGCCAGCAGCGGTACCGGGCCTCTCGAGCAGTACTTC
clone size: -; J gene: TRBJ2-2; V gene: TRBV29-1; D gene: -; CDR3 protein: CSAQAIGGTGELFF; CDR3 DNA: TGCAGCGCCCAGGCCATCGGAGGCACCGGGGAGCTGTTTTTT
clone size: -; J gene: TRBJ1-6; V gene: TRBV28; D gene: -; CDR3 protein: CASGLTGNSPLHF; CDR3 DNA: TGTGCCAGCGGCCTAACAGGGAATTCACCCCTCCACTTT
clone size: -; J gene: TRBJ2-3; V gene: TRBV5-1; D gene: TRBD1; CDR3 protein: CASVSGGDTQYF; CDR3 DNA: TGCGCCAGCGTCTCAGGGGGAGATACGCAGTATTTT
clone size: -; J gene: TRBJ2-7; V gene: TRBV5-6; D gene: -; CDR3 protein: CASSLQGISGEQYF; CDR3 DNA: TGTGCCAGCAGCTTGCAGGGGATTTCTGGGGAGCAGTACTTC
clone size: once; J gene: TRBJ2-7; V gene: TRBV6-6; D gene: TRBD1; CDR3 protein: CASSYGGQGVPYEQYF; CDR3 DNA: TGTGCCAGCAGTTACGGGGGACAGGGCGTTCCCTACGAGCAGTACTTC
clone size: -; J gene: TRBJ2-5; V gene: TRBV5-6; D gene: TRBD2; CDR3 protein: CASSLYGGAGETQYF; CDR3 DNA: TGTGCCAGCAGCTTGTACGGGGGGGCCGGGGAGACCCAGTACTTC
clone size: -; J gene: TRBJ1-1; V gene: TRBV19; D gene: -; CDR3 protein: CASKDSGPLNTEAFF; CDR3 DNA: TGTGCCAGTAAGGATTCGGGGCCCTTGAACACTGAAGCTTTCTTT
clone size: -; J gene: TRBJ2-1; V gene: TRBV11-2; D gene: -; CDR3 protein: CASSYPLWPGSYNEQFF; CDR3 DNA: TGTGCCAGCAGCTACCCCCTTTGGCCCGGCTCCTACAATGAGCAGTTCTTC
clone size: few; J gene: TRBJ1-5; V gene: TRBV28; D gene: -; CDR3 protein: CASTSGAGYSNQPQHF; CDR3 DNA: TGTGCCAGCACCTCCGGGGCAGGTTATAGCAATCAGCCCCAGCATTTT
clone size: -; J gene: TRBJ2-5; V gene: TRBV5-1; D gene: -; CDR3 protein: CASSLSPEGTQYF; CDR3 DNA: TGCGCCAGCAGCTTGTCACCCGAGGGGACCCAGTACTTC
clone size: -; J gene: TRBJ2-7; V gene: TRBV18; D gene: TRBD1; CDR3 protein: CASSPGTGFPEQYF; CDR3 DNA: TGTGCCAGCTCCCCCGGGACAGGTTTCCCCGAGCAGTACTTC
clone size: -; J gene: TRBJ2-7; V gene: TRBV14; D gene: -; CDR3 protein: CASSPQGSSYEQYF; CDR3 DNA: TGTGCCAGCAGCCCCCAGGGAAGCTCCTACGAGCAGTACTTC
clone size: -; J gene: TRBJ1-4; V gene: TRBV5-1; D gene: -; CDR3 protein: CASSFGGSNEKLFF; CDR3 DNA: TGCGCCAGCAGCTTCGGGGGTTCTAATGAAAAACTGTTTTTT
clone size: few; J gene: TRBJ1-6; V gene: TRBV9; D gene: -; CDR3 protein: CASSVESHGNSPLHF; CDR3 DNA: TGTGCCAGCAGCGTAGAGTCCCACGGTAATTCACCCCTCCACTTT
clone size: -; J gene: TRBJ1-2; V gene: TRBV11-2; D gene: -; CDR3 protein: CASSPPGPGTYGYTF; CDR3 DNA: TGTGCCAGCAGCCCTCCGGGCCCAGGGACCTATGGCTACACCTTC
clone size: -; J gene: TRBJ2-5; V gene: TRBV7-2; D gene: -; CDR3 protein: CASSFGETQYF; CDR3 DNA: TGTGCCAGCAGCTTCGGGGAGACCCAGTACTTC
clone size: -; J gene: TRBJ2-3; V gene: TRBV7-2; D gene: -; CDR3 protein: CASSLAVGDTQYF; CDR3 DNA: TGTGCCAGCAGCTTAGCGGTGGGAGATACGCAGTATTTT
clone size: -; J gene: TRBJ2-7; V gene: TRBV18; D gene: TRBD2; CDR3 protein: CASSPPPSGGDSYEQYF; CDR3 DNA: TGTGCCAGCTCACCACCCCCCAGCGGGGGGGACTCCTACGAGCAGTACTTC
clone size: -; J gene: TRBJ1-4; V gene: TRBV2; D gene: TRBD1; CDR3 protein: CASKRQGGEKLFF; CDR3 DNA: TGTGCCAGCAAGCGACAGGGGGGCGAAAAACTGTTTTTT
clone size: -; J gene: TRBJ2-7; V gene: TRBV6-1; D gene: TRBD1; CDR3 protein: CASSDDRALSYEQYF; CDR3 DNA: TGTGCCAGCAGCGACGACAGGGCTCTCTCCTACGAGCAGTACTTC